The text below deals with one T cell receptor beta chain. Its specificity is unknown. The data belong to a study of T cell responses to AZD1222 COVID-19 vaccine. Study background: Researchers grouped second doses given at about 4 or about 12 weeks into one pool.

V dropped 2 bases and J dropped 1 base, with 9 bases sitting between them. Germline CDR1 and CDR2: KGHSH and LQKENI. This CDR3 is 15 amino acids long. The study's findings and limits: Spike regions recognized by vaccine-associated CD4 TCRs spanned the protein, led by 160-218 and 743-854. Every sample of the repertoires postdated the peak T cell response. The donors showed a predominance of white British ancestry and of females, with possible underestimation of clonal diversity.

TCRdb keeps only in-frame clones here, not all; method: immunoSEQ multiplex PCR. The table includes about 140,000 clones, roughly 92% detected once. The clonotype comes from an adult in good health. The V and J genes are TRBV18 and TRBJ2-1; no clear D. The sequences come from peripheral blood, collected on day 0 of AZD1222 vaccination. This CDR3 reads CASSPALGSYNEQFF. The CDR3 nucleotides read TGTGCCAGCTCACCAGCGTTGGGTTCCTACAATGAGCAGTTCTTC.